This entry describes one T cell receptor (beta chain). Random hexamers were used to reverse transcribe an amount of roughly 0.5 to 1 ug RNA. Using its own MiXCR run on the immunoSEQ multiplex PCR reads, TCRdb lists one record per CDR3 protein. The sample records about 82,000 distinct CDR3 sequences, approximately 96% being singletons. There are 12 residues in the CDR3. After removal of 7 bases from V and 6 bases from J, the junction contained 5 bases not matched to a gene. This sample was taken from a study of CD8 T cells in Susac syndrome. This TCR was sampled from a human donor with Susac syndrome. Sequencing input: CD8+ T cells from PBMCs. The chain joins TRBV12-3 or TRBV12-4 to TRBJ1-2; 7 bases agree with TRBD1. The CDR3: CASTITGDGYTF. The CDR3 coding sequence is TGTGCCAGCACCATCACAGGGGATGGCTACACCTTC.